The 30 T cell receptor beta chains below come from one sample, sequenced in a study of PD-1 blockade in classical Hodgkin lymphoma. Time point: cycle 4 day 1 (C4D1), after 6 weeks of nivolumab. After autologous stem cell transplantation all patients relapsed, and prior brentuximab vedotin exposure differed between cohorts. Here immunoSEQ multiplex PCR was the method, and the copy in TCRdb shows in-frame clones only, minus some. This sample has approximately 84,000 clones; 75% to 85% occur once, and the top ten carry 15% to 20%. The sequencing used peripheral blood mononuclear cells (PBMCs), collected before the fourth cycle of nivolumab. The origin of the receptors is a human donor with classical Hodgkin lymphoma.

This chain uses TRBV19 with TRBJ2-7, with 9 bases identical to TRBD1. Germline V lookup: CDR1 LNHDA, CDR2 SQIVND (reference sequence). The CDR3 is 11 amino acids. V lost 10 bases and J lost 3; bases outside the gene matches: 1. CDR3 DNA: TGTGCCACGACAGGGGGCTACGAGCAGTACTTC. Its protein product is CATTGGYEQYF.

This clone was seen a single time. This sample includes further DNA sequences coding for the same CDR3. The V and J genes are TRBV6-6 and TRBJ1-2; D remains unclear. Germline CDR1 MNHNY, CDR2 SVGAGI (reference sequence). The V end lost 0 bases, the J end lost 6 bases, and 8 bases lay between the germline ends. This CDR3 is built from 13 residues. The CDR3 DNA is TGTGCCAGCAGTTACTCGGCCGGCGATGGCTACACCTTC. As protein: CASSYSAGDGYTF.

This clone has more than one count but fewer than ten. The genes are TRBV18 and TRBJ2-5, with D possibly being TRBD2 (6 bases). The CDR3 has 14 residues. Trimming took 3 bases from V and 5 from J, leaving 13 bases between them. Germline values: CDR1 KGHSH, CDR2 LQKENI. This chain's CDR3 is CASSPTGDEETQYF. The CDR3 region has the DNA TGTGCCAGCTCACCGACGGGGGATGAGGAGACCCAGTACTTC.

This chain uses TRBV9 with TRBJ2-7, with D perhaps TRBD1 (5 bases). There are 13 residues in the CDR3. Germline CDR1 and CDR2: SGDLS and YYNGEE. V lost 3 bases to trimming and J lost 0 bases, with 7 bases between them. The CDR3 sequence is CASSGTLSYEQYF. The CDR3 bases are TGTGCCAGCAGCGGGACACTCTCCTACGAGCAGTACTTC.

J is TRBJ1-1 and V is TRBV6-5; possibly TRBD1 for D (5 bases). Germline V CDR1 and CDR2: MNHEY, SVGAGI. CDR3 length: 12 amino acids. CDR3 region: CAKAGENTEAFF. The CDR3 coding sequence is TGTGCTAAAGCGGGGGAGAACACTGAAGCTTTCTTT.

The rearrangement uses TRBV29-1 and TRBJ2-3, with D uncertain. The ends were cut back, 1 base at V and 5 bases at J, with 13 bases in the middle. This CDR3 comprises 14 residues. Germline V gene sequence: CDR1 SQVTM, CDR2 ANQGSEA. The chain's CDR3 is CSVEAGGVGDTQYF. CDR3 DNA: TGCAGCGTTGAAGCGGGTGGGGTCGGAGATACGCAGTATTTT.

The V and J genes are TRBV18 and TRBJ2-3, with D possibly being TRBD1 or TRBD2 (5 bases each). The CDR3 covers 16 residues. Trimming stripped 4 bases from V and 4 bases from J, with 18 bases between. Per the germline V gene, CDR1 is KGHSH and CDR2 is LQKENI. CDR3 DNA: TGTGCCAGCTCACGGGGACGGGCCGGCCCAGCAGATACGCAGTATTTT. Protein product: CASSRGRAGPADTQYF.

This clone was counted a few times. The chain joins TRBV19 to TRBJ2-7, with D perhaps matching TRBD2 (5 bases). Germline CDR1 is LNHDA and CDR2 is SQIVND (reference sequence). The CDR3 consists of 14 residues. V lost 4 bases and J lost 7, with 17 bases in between. The chain's CDR3 is CASSTHREGIEQYF. CDR3 DNA sequence: TGTGCCAGTAGTACCCACCGGGAAGGGATAGAGCAGTACTTC.

The chain is built from TRBV28 and TRBJ2-7; the match to TRBD1 covers 8 bases. Trimming removed 3 bases from V and 5 bases from J; junction bases left unmatched: 9. Germline loops: CDR1 MDHEN, CDR2 SYDVKM. The CDR3 loop spans 15 amino acids. CDR3 loop: CASSFRSRGPNEQYF. The CDR3 bases are TGTGCCAGCAGTTTTAGGTCCAGGGGGCCGAACGAGCAGTACTTC.

The CDR3 coding sequence is TGTGCCAGCAGCCAGGGCCGGACCTTGGGTGGCTACACCTTC. As protein: CASSQGRTLGGYTF. The V and J genes are TRBV4-2 and TRBJ1-2; no clear D gene. Germline V gives CDR1 LGHNA, CDR2 YNFKEQ. V lost 3 bases and J lost 7, with 15 bases in between. This CDR3 comprises 14 residues.

The chain couples TRBV19 to TRBJ1-2; D uncertain. V was clipped by 4 bases and J by 4 bases, with 19 bases between them. The CDR3 is made up of 16 amino acids. CDR1 is LNHDA, CDR2 SQIVND, per germline (reference sequence). CDR3 sequence reads: CASSTTSGSLGYGYTF. The CDR3 coding sequence is TGTGCCAGTAGTACAACTTCGGGGTCCCTGGGCTATGGCTACACCTTC.

This chain uses TRBV6-5 with TRBJ2-4; 10 bases line up with TRBD1. CDR3 length: 15 amino acids. Germline values: CDR1 MNHEY, CDR2 SVGAGI. The J segment lost 6 bases and the V segment lost 4 bases, leaving 6 bases of the junction unmatched. The CDR3 region has the DNA TGTGCCAGCAGTTTCCCGACAGGGGGCGTAAACATTCAGTACTTC. This gives the protein CASSFPTGGVNIQYF.

The genes are TRBV7-9 and TRBJ1-4, with a possible D match to TRBD1 (6 bases). The germline V gene encodes CDR1 SEHNR and CDR2 FQNEAQ (reference sequence). The CDR3 length is 16 residues. Trimming removed 5 bases at V and 0 bases at J, with 13 bases between. In DNA, the CDR3 is TGTGCCAGCAGCACCGGACAGCCCTCAACTAATGAAAAACTGTTTTTT. This translates into CASSTGQPSTNEKLFF.

This chain joins TRBV6-1 and TRBJ2-7; D possibly corresponds to TRBD2 (5 bases). Germline-derived CDR1 and CDR2 are MNHNS and SASEGT. V lost 6 bases, J lost 3 bases, and 15 bases lay in between. The CDR3 sequence is 14 residues long. The DNA for the CDR3 is TGTGCCAGCAGACCCCTGGCGAGGGACTACGAGCAGTACTTC. It encodes CASRPLARDYEQYF.

J is TRBJ2-7 and V is TRBV28, with 9 bases matching TRBD2. This CDR3 is 19 amino acids long. The germline V gene encodes CDR1 MDHEN and CDR2 SYDVKM. V shed 3 bases, J shed 2 bases, and the junction held 17 bases outside the gene matches. The CDR3 DNA follows: TGTGCCAGCAGTTTCTCAGGGGCTTGGGCTAGCGGGACAGCCTACGAGCAGTACTTC. Translating it yields CASSFSGAWASGTAYEQYF.

The rearrangement links TRBV11-2 to TRBJ2-7; perhaps D is TRBD1 or TRBD2 (5 bases each). Germline-derived CDR1 and CDR2 are SGHAT and FQNNGV. V dropped 3 bases and J dropped 0 bases, with 12 bases sitting between them. CDR3 length equals 15 residues. The CDR3 coding sequence is TGTGCCAGCAGCTTCCGGGGCAGCCTCTCCTACGAGCAGTACTTC. The encoded protein is CASSFRGSLSYEQYF. Drawing the rest from reference TRBV11-2 and TRBJ2-7, the complete variable domain is EAGVAQSPRYKIIEKRQSVAFWCNPISGHATLYWYQQILGQGPKLLIQFQNNGVVDDSQLPKDRFSAERLKGVDSTLKIQPAKLEDSAVYLCASSFRGSLSYEQYFGPGTRLTVT.

This chain connects TRBV4-2 to TRBJ2-7; 7 nucleotides line up with TRBD2. Losses at the gene ends were 0 bases for V and 7 bases for J; bases not matched to a gene: 9. Germline V gene data show CDR1 as LGHNA and CDR2 as YNFKEQ. CDR3 length equals 15 residues. The CDR3: CASSQDIGWGGEQYF. The DNA of the CDR3 is TGTGCCAGCAGCCAAGATATTGGGTGGGGGGGAGAGCAGTACTTC.

The chain is built from TRBV2 and TRBJ1-1; D possibly corresponds to TRBD1 (5 bases). V shed 5 bases and J shed 2 bases, with 12 bases lying between them. Germline-derived CDR1 and CDR2 are SNHLY and FYNNEI. There are 14 residues in the CDR3. The CDR3 DNA is TGTGCCAGCAGTTACACTGACAGCAACACTGAAGCTTTCTTT. Its translation: CASSYTDSNTEAFF.

V usage is TRBV19 and J usage is TRBJ1-2; D may be TRBD1 (5 bases). Per the germline V gene, CDR1 is LNHDA and CDR2 is SQIVND (reference sequence). There are 15 residues in the CDR3. Trimming cost V 3 bases and J 6 bases, with 17 bases left between them. CDR3 amino acids: CASSILSGREDGYTF. CDR3 DNA: TGTGCCAGTAGTATCTTAAGTGGCAGGGAGGATGGCTACACCTTC. Looking up the rest from reference TRBV19 and TRBJ1-2 gives the full variable domain: DGGITQSPKYLFRKEGQNVTLSCEQNLNHDAMYWYRQDPGQGLRLIYYSQIVNDFQKGDIAEGYSVSREKKESFPLTVTSAQKNPTAFYLCASSILSGREDGYTFGSGTRLTVV.

The gene calls are TRBV29-1 and TRBJ1-2, with 9 bases aligning to TRBD1. With V trimmed by 6 bases and J by 8 bases, 16 bases remained unmatched. This CDR3 has 15 residues. Germline V gene sequence: CDR1 SQVTM, CDR2 ANQGSEA. The CDR3 DNA is TGCAGCGTGGGCGAGACAGGGGGGGCTGCGGGCGGCTACACCTTC. Translation: CSVGETGGAAGGYTF.

This clone appeared once. The V call is TRBV7-9, the J call TRBJ2-7, with D possibly being TRBD1 (5 bases). Per the germline V gene, CDR1 is SEHNR and CDR2 is FQNEAQ (reference sequence). This CDR3 spans 16 amino acids. V lost 1 base, J lost 1 base, and 14 bases lay in between. In DNA form, the CDR3 reads TGTGCCAGCAGCTTAGTTGTGGGGCGCGGTTCCTACGAGCAGTACTTC. Protein sequence: CASSLVVGRGSYEQYF.

This chain joins TRBV5-4 and TRBJ2-5; possibly TRBD2 for D (6 bases). This CDR3 has 14 amino acids. The V end was cut by 6 bases, the J end by 1 base, with 13 bases between. Germline V CDR1 and CDR2: SGHNT, YYREEE (reference sequence). The CDR3 DNA reads TGTGCCAGCAAATCAGGGAGGAGCCAAGAGACCCAGTACTTC. Translating gives CASKSGRSQETQYF.

This clone is medium-sized within its sample. Other DNA sequences in this specimen translate into the identical CDR3. This chain uses TRBV28 with TRBJ2-7; TRBD1 matches 8 bases. The CDR3 sequence is 14 residues long. J was trimmed by 3 bases and V by 3 bases; bases with no gene match: 4. The germline CDR1 and CDR2 sequences are MDHEN and SYDVKM. CDR3: CASSFPGTGYEQYF. The CDR3 bases are TGTGCCAGCAGTTTTCCCGGGACAGGCTACGAGCAGTACTTC.

The chain couples TRBV27 to TRBJ2-3; weak D call: TRBD2 (5 bases). Trimming left V 2 bases short and J 5 bases short, with 20 bases between. Per germline, CDR1 MNHEY and CDR2 SMNVEV (reference sequence). The CDR3 is 17 amino acids. Here the CDR3 DNA reads TGTGCCAGCAGTTTAGTCCGGGGTTCTGGTCAGGTAGATACGCAGTATTTT. Protein sequence: CASSLVRGSGQVDTQYF.

Only one count was recorded for this clone. The rearrangement links TRBV19 to TRBJ1-4, with TRBD1 as a possible D gene (5 bases). The CDR3 is made up of 13 amino acids. CDR1 and CDR2 (germline): LNHDA, SQIVND (reference sequence). Trimming stripped 10 bases from V and 6 bases from J, with 15 bases between. The CDR3 sequence is CATGGGNDEKLFF. CDR3 DNA: TGTGCCACCGGGGGGGGTAACGATGAAAAACTGTTTTTT.

CDR3 loop: CASRGAGAGETQYF. The CDR3 DNA reads as TGTGCCAGCAGGGGAGCGGGAGCGGGTGAGACCCAGTACTTC. The rearrangement uses TRBV28 and TRBJ2-5; 8 bases match TRBD2. Per the germline V gene, CDR1 is MDHEN and CDR2 is SYDVKM. CDR3 length: 14 amino acids. V gave up 6 bases and J gave up 5 bases; unmatched junction bases: 8.

The chain combines TRBV23-1 with TRBJ1-5; possibly TRBD1 for D (5 bases). Being an ORF, TRBV23-1 has a function that is uncertain. The CDR3 spans 15 residues. V shed 0 bases and J shed 5 bases, with 11 bases lying between them. CDR3 sequence: CASSQSFGGDQPQHF. CDR3 DNA sequence: TGCGCCAGCAGTCAATCGTTCGGGGGTGATCAGCCCCAGCATTTT.

The J gene is TRBJ1-4, the V gene TRBV4-3, with 9 positions matching TRBD1. CDR1 and CDR2 (germline): LGHNA, YSLEER. The CDR3 is 15 amino acids. Losses at the gene ends were 4 bases for V and 7 bases for J; bases not matched to a gene: 7. This CDR3 reads CASSLRDRAFEKLFF. The CDR3 DNA reads TGCGCCAGCAGCCTCCGGGACAGGGCGTTTGAAAAACTGTTTTTT.

The V gene is TRBV25-1, the J gene TRBJ2-7; D not certain. Trimming removed 10 bases at V and 2 bases at J, with 9 bases between. Germline CDR1 is MGHDK and CDR2 is SYGVNS. This CDR3 region has 11 residues. The CDR3 DNA reads as TGTGCCACGGCTCTAGCCTACGAGCAGTACTTC. Its translation is CATALAYEQYF.

The CDR3 reads CASNLAGVTDTQYF. CDR3 sequence (DNA): TGTGCCAGCAATCTAGCGGGAGTAACAGATACGCAGTATTTT. The chain recombines TRBV2 with TRBJ2-3, with TRBD2 matching 10 bases. After removal of 7 bases from V and 3 bases from J, the junction contained 4 bases not matched to a gene. CDR1 SNHLY and CDR2 FYNNEI come from the germline V gene. The CDR3 consists of 14 residues.